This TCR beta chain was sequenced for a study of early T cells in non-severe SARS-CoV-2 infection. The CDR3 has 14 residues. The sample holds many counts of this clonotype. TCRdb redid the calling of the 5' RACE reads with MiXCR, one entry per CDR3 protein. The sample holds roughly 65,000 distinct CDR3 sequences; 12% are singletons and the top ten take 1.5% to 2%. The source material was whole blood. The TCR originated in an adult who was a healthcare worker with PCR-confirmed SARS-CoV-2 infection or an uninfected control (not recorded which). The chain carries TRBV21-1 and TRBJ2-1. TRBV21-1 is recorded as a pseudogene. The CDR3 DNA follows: TGTGCCAGCAGCTCTCGGACTCCTAACAATGAGCAGTTCTTC. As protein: CASSSRTPNNEQFF.